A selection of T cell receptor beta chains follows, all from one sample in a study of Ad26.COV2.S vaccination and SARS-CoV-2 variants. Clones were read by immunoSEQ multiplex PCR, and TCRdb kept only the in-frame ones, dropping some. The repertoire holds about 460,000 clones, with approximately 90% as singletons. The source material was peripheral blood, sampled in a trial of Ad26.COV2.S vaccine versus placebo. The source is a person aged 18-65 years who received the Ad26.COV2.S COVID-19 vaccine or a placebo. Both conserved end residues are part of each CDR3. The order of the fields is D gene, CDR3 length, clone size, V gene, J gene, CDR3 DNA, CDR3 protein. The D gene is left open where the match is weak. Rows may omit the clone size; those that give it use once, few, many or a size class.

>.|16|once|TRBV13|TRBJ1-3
TGTGCCAGCAGCCCACCCCTGCCTAGGGTAGGAAACACCATATATTTT
CASSPPLPRVGNTIYF
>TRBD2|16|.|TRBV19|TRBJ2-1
TGTGCCAGTAGTCGCCTAGCGGTACTTTCCTACAATGAGCAGTTCTTC
CASSRLAVLSYNEQFF
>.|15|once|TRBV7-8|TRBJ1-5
TGTGCCAGCAGCTTTTACAGCTCCTTGGGGCAGCCCCAGCATTTT
CASSFYSSLGQPQHF
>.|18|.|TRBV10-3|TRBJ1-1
TGTGCCATCAGTGATTCCCCCCAGAACCGTGAGTCGTGGAGAAAAGCTTTCTTT
CAISDSPQNRESWRKAFF
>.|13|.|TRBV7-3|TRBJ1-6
TGTGCCAGCAGCCCAAGCGGGAATTCACCCCTCCACTTT
CASSPSGNSPLHF
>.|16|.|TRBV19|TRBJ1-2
TGTGCCAGTAGTAGAGGGATACAACCCGCTAACTATGGCTACACCTTC
CASSRGIQPANYGYTF
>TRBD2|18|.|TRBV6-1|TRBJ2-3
TGTGCCAGCAGTGGCCCCTCGAGGGGGACTAGCGGTTGGGATACGCAGTATTTT
CASSGPSRGTSGWDTQYF
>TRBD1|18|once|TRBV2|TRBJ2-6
TGTGCCAGCAGGATAGCCGGGACAGGGTCCTCTGGGGCCAACGTCCTGACTTTC
CASRIAGTGSSGANVLTF
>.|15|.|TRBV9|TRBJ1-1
TGTGCCAGCAGCGTAGCTGGGGGGGGGATCACTGAAGCTTTCTTT
CASSVAGGGITEAFF
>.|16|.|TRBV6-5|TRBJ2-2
TGTGCCAGCAGTTACTCGACGGGATCGGTCACCGGGGAGCTGTTTTTT
CASSYSTGSVTGELFF
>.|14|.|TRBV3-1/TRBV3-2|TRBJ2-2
TGTGCCAGCAGCCAACCGGGAGCCACCGGGGAGCTGTTTTTT
CASSQPGATGELFF
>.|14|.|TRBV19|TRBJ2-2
TGTGCCAGTAGTATGGAGGGGGTTCCCGGGGAGCTGTTTTTT
CASSMEGVPGELFF
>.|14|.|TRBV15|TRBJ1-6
TGTGCCACCAGCAGAGAAAGGGAAAATTCACCCCTCCACTTT
CATSRERENSPLHF
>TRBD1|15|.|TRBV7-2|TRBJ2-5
TGTGCCAGCAGCTTAGGGGTTGGACAGGCGGTGACCCAGTACTTC
CASSLGVGQAVTQYF
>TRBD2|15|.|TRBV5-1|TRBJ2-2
TGCGCCAGCAGCCAGAGGACTAGCCTGGTCGGGGAGCTGTTTTTT
CASSQRTSLVGELFF
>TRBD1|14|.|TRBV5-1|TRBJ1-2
TGCGCCAGCAGCTTCCCCGGGACAGGTCGAGGCTACACCTTC
CASSFPGTGRGYTF
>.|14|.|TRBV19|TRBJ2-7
TGTGCCAGTAGGAGGGACTCACCTTCCGACGAGCAGTACTTC
CASRRDSPSDEQYF
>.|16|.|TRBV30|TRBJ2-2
TGTGCCTGGAGTGCCACCCGTTGGGGGAACACCGGGGAGCTGTTTTTT
CAWSATRWGNTGELFF
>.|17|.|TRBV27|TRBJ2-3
TGTGCCAGCAGTTCGGTTTGGGCCCTTCGGGACACAGATACGCAGTATTTT
CASSSVWALRDTDTQYF
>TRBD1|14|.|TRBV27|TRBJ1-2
TGTGCCAGCAGCTTTCTCGACAGGGGATTTGGCTACACCTTC
CASSFLDRGFGYTF
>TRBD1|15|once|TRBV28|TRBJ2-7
TGTGCCAGCAGTTTATGGGCCGGGACAGGTTACGAGCAGTACTTC
CASSLWAGTGYEQYF
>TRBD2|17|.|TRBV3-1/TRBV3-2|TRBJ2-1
TGTGCCAGCAGACCTGGGACTAGCGGGATTACCTACAATGAGCAGTTCTTC
CASRPGTSGITYNEQFF